This record covers a single T cell receptor beta chain. In this sample, this clone turned up once. Its antigen has not been determined. Per-nucleotide qualities are absent, and no much larger clonotype sits a single base away. This specimen comes from a study of cytomegalovirus exposure and HLA in healthy donors (dated by TCRdb to about 2017). The study in broad terms: In an earlier analysis of fewer than 750 of the donors, 276 Gb of sequence data and 90 million to 120 million unique TCR beta sequences from 150 million to 200 million T cells were reported. Approximately 300 gigabases of sequencing data and roughly 80 million unique TCR sequences made up an early release that covered some 640 HLA-typed donors. Both class I and class II loci were covered by HLA typing, at four-digit resolution. The study used immunosequencing to profile the T cell repertoires of under 700 subjects and linked those repertoires to cytomegalovirus serostatus. To predict cytomegalovirus infection status, the study brought together high-throughput TCR immunosequencing, statistical association of individual TCRs with disease status, and machine learning. An earlier analysis of fewer than 750 of the donors used high-throughput TCR beta sequencing to judge whether each TCR beta V gene segment behaved as functional or pseudogenic. The study was designed to test whether signatures of past pathogen exposure could be identified by cataloging public T cell receptors. Every repertoire in the discovery cohort had been generated on one and the same sequencing platform. Rather than using new phenotypic data, the later analysis identified candidate immune exposures from TCR beta sequences and from how often those sequences occurred across donors. Among the approximately 400 genotyped donors, approximately 82% belonged to the genetic ancestry cluster associated with self-reported Caucasian donors. In a later genetic analysis, genome-wide SNP genotypes for about 65% of the 666 donors were used, and that subset was treated as a discovery cohort. About 5 DR-DQ haplotypes were handled as single units for association and clustering, since linkage in the cohort was strong. A separate validation cohort of about 110 different subjects was used in addition to the roughly 670-subject first cohort. Typing coverage varied by locus: roughly 629-640 donors for A, B, C, DRB1 and DQB1; approximately 500 for DQA1; around 610 for DPA1; about 450 for DPB1. On average, 235,054 unique TCR beta nucleotide sequences were sequenced per donor among about 400 genotyped donors of the cohort, with around 19% of those sequences being non-productive. Donor age, sex, ethnicity and CMV serostatus were collected together with the repertoire data. To study patterns of TCR occurrence, a later analysis re-analyzed previously published TCR beta repertoires from 600 to 750 donors and added high-resolution HLA genotyping.

Receptors were amplified or captured by the immunoSEQ multiplex PCR assay. The multiplex PCR relied on a mix of 60 forward primers for TCR Vbeta segments and 13 reverse primers for TCR Jbeta segments. Amplification of the CDR3 region of rearranged TCR beta genes was performed with a multiplex PCR assay on genomic DNA. Amplified TCR beta libraries were sequenced as 87-base-pair reads on the Illumina HiSeq System. The study's processing was this. A later analysis tallied roughly 80 million unique TCR beta chains across the 666 repertoires, and some 12 million of those chains were shared by two or more donors. To remove PCR and sequencing errors, raw reads were error-corrected and collapsed into unique sequences using a nearest-neighbor algorithm that merged closely related sequences. Alignment of CDR3 sequences to IMGT reference sequences was used to assign V, D and J gene segments. For a sequence to be retained, a match of at least six nucleotides to both a V gene segment and a J gene segment was required. A rearrangement counted as productive if the CDR3 had no stop codons and remained in frame with V and J, and every other rearrangement counted as non-productive. CDR3 was defined according to IMGT convention as the region running from the second conserved V-encoded cysteine to the conserved J-encoded phenylalanine. Sequences without an unambiguous match to a single V gene segment were excluded from the earlier analysis of about 600 of the donors. In an earlier analysis of 587 of the donors, V segments were called functional above 56.7% productive rearrangements and were called segregating when the between-donor standard deviation exceeded 5%. To diagnose cytomegalovirus status from the catalog of TCR beta chain sequences, a statistical classification framework was built. In a later analysis, V and J genes were assigned by comparing TCR nucleotide sequences against IMGT/GENE-DB human TR gene sequences. Using the TCRdist pipeline, a later analysis assigned CDR3 sequences along with most-parsimonious VDJ recombination scenarios. A later analysis defined each TCR beta chain by its CDR3 amino acid sequence plus V-gene family, and excluded reads lacking a unique V-gene family. As a way to deal with suspected cross-contamination and a sequencing artifact, a later analysis dropped nearly 600 nucleotide sequences that were highly shared and had low generation probability. For each public chain, a later analysis derived a clonal expansion index from normalized ranks of inferred template counts within each repertoire. In a later analysis, generation probabilities were computed using a VDJ recombination model fitted to out-of-frame rearrangements, and the results were checked against IGoR. In a later analysis, hypergeometric tests were used to score TCR-TCR, TCR-HLA and TCR-CMV co-occurrence, with a repertoire-size bias correction applied to TCR pairs. A later analysis estimated false discovery rates by permuting HLA or CMV assignments 20 times. A later analysis grouped co-occurring TCRs with DBSCAN, adding TCRdist sequence similarity when clustering within HLA-allele-positive subsets. Repertoires with fewer than 30,000 or more than 120,000 public chains, plus five repertoires with anomalous nucleotide sharing, were excluded from co-occurrence clustering. The source is immuneACCESS, and TCRdb retained only in-frame sequences with V and J called. Part of the clones is not carried over; for the studies checked, unresolved V genes explain less than half of this, and the remainder is unexplained. V, J and clone size reflect that table, while D and trimming were determined from the DNA. In this sample the table shows 150,000 to 200,000 clones, 62% of which occur a single time. The ten largest clones add up to 2.5% to 3% of the sample.

Broader findings and caveats from the paper: When HLA alleles, especially DR and DQ, strongly co-occurred, TCR associations were difficult to assign to individual alleles. HLA typing was unavailable for some donors at each locus, so association tests used only the typed subset. A later analysis found that TCR association rates varied across HLA loci, with DRB1 alleles showing the most associated TCRs and HLA-C alleles the fewest. Broadly in line with IMGT annotations, most TCR beta V segments showed up in productive rearrangements about 87% or about 30% of the time in an earlier analysis of approximately 600 of the donors. Most CMV-associated TCR beta chains appeared to be HLA-restricted in a later analysis, and the HLA associations seemed to be driven largely by CMV exposure. In this cohort, only TCR beta chains were sequenced, and detectable features were limited by the absence of alpha or paired-chain data. A later analysis reported that several top co-occurrence clusters appeared linked to parvovirus B19, influenza, CMV and Epstein-Barr virus. According to the authors, the approach could potentially be generalized to other disease states and immunological phenotypes. Immune exposure information for the cohort was limited to CMV serostatus. A further reported finding was that TCR beta sequences accurately predicted the HLA-A and HLA-B alleles for most subjects in the first cohort. A few of the identified cytomegalovirus-associated TCR beta chains were confirmed in vitro to be specific for cytomegalovirus antigens. In a later analysis, HLA-associated TCR beta chains were found to be more clonally expanded and to have lower generation probabilities than equally common non-associated chains. Most TCR sequences were seen in very few donors, while some public TCRs were found in many individuals. In both the original and validation cohorts, the classifier was reported to diagnose cytomegalovirus status with high specificity and sensitivity. In a later genetic analysis, a missense DCLRE1C variant was associated with V-gene and J-gene trimming of TCR beta chains, and the association was replicated in an independent cohort. The presence/absence analyses assumed that sequencing depth was roughly uniform across donors, and that assumption may not be true. The study listed 150 to 200 TCR beta chains as associated with cytomegalovirus. The sequencing pipeline was judged likely to have produced a cluster of highly shared sequence variants as a technical artifact. Because counts were too low, roughly 18 rarely observed V segments, including chromosome 9 orphons, were left out of the earlier analysis of a few hundred of the donors. Specific HLA alleles were associated with some 15,000 TCR beta sequences at a false discovery rate of 0.05 in a later analysis. Compared with the approximately 670-donor mean, donors in an Asian-associated ancestry cluster had fewer N-insertions in productive TCRs, according to a later genetic analysis. Linkage disequilibrium might explain the correlated functional status among segregating V segments, but an unknown experimental factor could not be excluded.

The cohort was made up of approximately 670 healthy bone marrow donors. Cohort members were all nominally healthy when sampled, although unrecorded immune exposures were likely present. The donor was CMV seronegative and was included in the group of a few hundred seronegative cohort members. A peripheral blood sample was collected from each donor, and TCR beta sequencing was performed on peripheral blood mononuclear cells. The Qiagen DNeasy Blood Extraction Kit was used to extract genomic DNA from the blood cell samples. The origin of this receptor is a man between 35 and 55 years old in good health and CMV-seronegative. The specimen sequenced was PBMCs.

The nucleotide sequence reads TGTGCCAGCAGCCCCTATAGCGGGAGGGGAGATACGCAGTATTTT. It translates as CASSPYSGRGDTQYF. The sequence links TRBV7-6 to TRBJ2-3; TRBD2 fits 11 bases in the junction. Here V drops 5 bases and J drops 5 bases, and the junction holds 6 bases not matched to any gene. The germline V gene specifies SGHVS as CDR1 and FNYEAQ as CDR2. Counted from cysteine to phenylalanine, this CDR3 has 15 amino acids. This entry keeps only the CDR3 DNA: 45 bases, framed from base 1.